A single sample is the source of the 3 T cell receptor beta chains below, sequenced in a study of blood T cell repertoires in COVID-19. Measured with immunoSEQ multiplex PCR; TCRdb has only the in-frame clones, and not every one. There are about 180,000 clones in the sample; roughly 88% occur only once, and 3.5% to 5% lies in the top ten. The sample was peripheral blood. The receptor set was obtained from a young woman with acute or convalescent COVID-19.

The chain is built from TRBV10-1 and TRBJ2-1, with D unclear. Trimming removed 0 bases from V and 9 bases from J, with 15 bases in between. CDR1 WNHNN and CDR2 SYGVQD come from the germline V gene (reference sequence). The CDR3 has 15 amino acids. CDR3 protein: CASSESGFPIGEQFF. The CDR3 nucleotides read TGCGCCAGCAGTGAGTCTGGCTTCCCAATTGGTGAGCAGTTCTTC.

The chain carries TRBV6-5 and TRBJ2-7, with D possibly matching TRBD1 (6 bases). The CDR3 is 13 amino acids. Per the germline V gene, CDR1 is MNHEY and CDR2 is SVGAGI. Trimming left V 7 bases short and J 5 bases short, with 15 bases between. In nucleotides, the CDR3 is TGTGCCAGCACCAGGGGACACGCAGACGAGCAGTACTTC. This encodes CASTRGHADEQYF.

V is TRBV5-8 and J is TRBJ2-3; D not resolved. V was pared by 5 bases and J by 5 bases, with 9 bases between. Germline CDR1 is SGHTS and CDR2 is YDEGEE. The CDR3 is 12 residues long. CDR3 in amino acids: CASRRSEDTQYF. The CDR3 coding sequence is TGTGCCAGCAGGAGGAGTGAAGATACGCAGTATTTT.